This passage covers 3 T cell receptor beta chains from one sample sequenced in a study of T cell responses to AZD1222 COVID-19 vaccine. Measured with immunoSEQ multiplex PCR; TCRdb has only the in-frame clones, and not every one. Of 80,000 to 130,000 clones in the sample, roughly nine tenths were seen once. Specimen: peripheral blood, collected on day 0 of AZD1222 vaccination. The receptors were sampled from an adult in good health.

CDR3 loop: CASSRGRGEDGYTF. The CDR3 coding sequence is TGTGCCAGCAGCCGGGGGAGGGGAGAGGATGGCTACACCTTC. The chain links TRBV27 to TRBJ1-2, with D perhaps TRBD1 (5 bases). V was shortened by 6 bases and J by 6 bases, with 17 bases between the two germline ends. Germline CDR1 MNHEY, CDR2 SMNVEV (reference sequence). The CDR3 has 14 amino acids.

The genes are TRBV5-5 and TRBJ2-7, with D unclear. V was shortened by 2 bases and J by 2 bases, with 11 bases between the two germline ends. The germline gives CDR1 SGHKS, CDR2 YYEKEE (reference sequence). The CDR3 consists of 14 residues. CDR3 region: CASSFELQTYEQYF. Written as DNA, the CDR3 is TGTGCCAGCAGCTTCGAACTGCAAACCTACGAGCAGTACTTC.

As DNA, the CDR3 is TGTGCCAGCAGAGGGACGCTGAACACTGAAGCTTTCTTT. Translated: CASRGTLNTEAFF. V gene TRBV25-1 combines with J gene TRBJ1-1; D might be TRBD1 (5 bases). Trimming removed 6 bases from V and 0 bases from J, with 8 bases in between. This CDR3 has 13 amino acids. Germline V lookup: CDR1 MGHDK, CDR2 SYGVNS.